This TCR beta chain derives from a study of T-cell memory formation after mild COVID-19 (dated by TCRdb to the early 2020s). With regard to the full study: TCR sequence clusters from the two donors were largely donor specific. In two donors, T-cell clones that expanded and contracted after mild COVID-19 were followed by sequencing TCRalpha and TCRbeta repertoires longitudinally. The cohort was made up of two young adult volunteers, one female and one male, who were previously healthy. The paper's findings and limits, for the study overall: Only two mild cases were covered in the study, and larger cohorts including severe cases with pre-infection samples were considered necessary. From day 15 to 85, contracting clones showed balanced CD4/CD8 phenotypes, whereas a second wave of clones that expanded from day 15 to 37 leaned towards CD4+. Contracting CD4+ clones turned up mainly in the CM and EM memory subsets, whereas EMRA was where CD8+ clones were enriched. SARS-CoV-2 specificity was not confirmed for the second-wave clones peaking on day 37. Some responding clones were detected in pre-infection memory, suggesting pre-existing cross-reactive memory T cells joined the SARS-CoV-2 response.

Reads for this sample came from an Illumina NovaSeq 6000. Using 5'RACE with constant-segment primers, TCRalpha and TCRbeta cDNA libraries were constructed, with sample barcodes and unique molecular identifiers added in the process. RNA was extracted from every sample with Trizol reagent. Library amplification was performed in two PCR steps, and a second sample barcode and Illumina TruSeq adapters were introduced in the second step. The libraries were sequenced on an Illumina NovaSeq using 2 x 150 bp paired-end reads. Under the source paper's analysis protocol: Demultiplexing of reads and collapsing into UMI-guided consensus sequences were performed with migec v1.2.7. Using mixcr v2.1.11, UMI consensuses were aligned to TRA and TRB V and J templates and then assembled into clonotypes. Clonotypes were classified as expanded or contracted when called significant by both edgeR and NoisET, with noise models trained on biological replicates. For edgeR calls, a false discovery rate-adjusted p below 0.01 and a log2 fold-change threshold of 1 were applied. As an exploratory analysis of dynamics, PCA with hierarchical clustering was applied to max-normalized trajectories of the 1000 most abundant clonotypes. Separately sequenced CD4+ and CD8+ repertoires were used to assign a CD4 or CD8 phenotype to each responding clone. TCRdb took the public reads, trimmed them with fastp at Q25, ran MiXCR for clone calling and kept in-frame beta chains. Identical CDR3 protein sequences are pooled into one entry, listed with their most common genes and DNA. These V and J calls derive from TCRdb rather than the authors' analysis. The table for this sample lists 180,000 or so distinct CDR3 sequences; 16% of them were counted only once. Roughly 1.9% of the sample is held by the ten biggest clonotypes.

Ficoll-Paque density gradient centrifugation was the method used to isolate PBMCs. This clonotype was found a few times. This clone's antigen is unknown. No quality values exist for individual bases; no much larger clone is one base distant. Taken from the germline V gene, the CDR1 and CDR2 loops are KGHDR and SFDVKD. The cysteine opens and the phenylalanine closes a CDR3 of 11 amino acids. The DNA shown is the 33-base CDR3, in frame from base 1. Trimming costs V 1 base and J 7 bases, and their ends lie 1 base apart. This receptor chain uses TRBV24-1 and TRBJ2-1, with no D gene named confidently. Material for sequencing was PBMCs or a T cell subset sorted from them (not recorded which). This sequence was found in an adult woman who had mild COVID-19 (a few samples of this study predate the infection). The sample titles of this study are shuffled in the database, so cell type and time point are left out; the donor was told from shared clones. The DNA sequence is TGTGCCACCAGTGATTTAAATGAGCAGTTCTTC. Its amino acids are CATSDLNEQFF.